The present T cell receptor (beta chain) was sequenced within a study of control samples from healthy donors and cancer patients. Libraries were prepared by immunoSEQ multiplex PCR; TCRdb keeps only in-frame clonotypes and omits some of them. The table has about 34,000 clones, roughly nine tenths seen once. The CDR3 contains 14 residues. V lost 5 bases to trimming and J lost 6 bases; unmatched junction nucleotides: 5. Germline assignment: CDR1 WNHNN and CDR2 SYGVQD (reference sequence). Sample: PBMCs. The receptor comes from a woman aged 40 to 49 with lung cancer. The chain combines TRBV10-1 with TRBJ2-1, with 9 bases that match TRBD1. CDR3 sequence reads: CASSRDRDGNEQFF. CDR3 nucleotide sequence: TGCGCCAGCAGTAGGGACAGGGATGGCAATGAGCAGTTCTTC.